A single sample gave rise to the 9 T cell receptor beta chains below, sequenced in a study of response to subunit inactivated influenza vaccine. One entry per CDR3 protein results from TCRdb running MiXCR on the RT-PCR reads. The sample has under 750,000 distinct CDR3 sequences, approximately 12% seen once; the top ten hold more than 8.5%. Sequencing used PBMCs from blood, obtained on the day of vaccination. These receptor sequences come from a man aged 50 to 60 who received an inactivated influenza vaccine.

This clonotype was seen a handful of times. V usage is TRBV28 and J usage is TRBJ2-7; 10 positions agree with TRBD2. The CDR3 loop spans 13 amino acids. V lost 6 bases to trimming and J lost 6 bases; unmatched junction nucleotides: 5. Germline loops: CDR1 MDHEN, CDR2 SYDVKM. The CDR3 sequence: CASRTSGSVEQYF. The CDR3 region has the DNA TGTGCCAGCAGGACTAGCGGGTCTGTCGAGCAGTACTTC.

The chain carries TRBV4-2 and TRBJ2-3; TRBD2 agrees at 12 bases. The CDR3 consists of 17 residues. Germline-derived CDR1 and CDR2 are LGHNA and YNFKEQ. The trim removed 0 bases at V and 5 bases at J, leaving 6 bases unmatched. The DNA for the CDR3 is TGTGCCAGCAGCCAAGACACCCTAGCGGGAGGGCAAGATACGCAGTATTTT. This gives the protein CASSQDTLAGGQDTQYF.

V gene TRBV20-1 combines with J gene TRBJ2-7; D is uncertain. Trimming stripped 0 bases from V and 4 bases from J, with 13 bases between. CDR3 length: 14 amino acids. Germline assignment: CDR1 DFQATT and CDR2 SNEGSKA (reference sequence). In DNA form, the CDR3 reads TGCAGTGCTAGAGATCCCCACAGAGTGTACGAGCAGTACTTC. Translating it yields CSARDPHRVYEQYF.

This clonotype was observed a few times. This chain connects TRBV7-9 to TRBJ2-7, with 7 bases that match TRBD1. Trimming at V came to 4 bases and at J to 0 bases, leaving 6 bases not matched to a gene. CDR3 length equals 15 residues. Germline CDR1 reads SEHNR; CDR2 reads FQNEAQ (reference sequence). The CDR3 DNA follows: TGTGCCAGCAGCTCGACCGGGACAGCCTCCTACGAGCAGTACTTC. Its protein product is CASSSTGTASYEQYF.

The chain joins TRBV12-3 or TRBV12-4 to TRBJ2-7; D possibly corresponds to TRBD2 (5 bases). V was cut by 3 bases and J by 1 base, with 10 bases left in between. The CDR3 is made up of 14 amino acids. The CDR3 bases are TGTGCCAGCAGTTTTGCCAGGAGGTCCTACGAGCAGTACTTC. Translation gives CASSFARRSYEQYF.

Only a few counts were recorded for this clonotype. The CDR3 protein is CASSPWVGSYEQYF. In DNA form, the CDR3 reads TGTGCCAGCAGTCCCTGGGTGGGCTCCTACGAGCAGTACTTC. The V call is TRBV27, the J call TRBJ2-7, with D unresolved. Trimming shortened V by 5 bases and J by 0 bases, and 11 bases separated the two germline ends. Germline values: CDR1 MNHEY, CDR2 SMNVEV (reference sequence). CDR3 length: 14 residues.

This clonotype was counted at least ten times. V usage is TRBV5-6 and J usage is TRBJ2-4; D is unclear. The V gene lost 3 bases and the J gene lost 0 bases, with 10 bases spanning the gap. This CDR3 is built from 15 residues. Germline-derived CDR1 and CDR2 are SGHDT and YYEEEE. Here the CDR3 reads CASSSVLLAKNIQYF. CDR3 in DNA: TGTGCCAGCAGCTCTGTTCTTTTAGCCAAAAACATTCAGTACTTC. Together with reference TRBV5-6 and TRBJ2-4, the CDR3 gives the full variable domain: DAGVTQSPTHLIKTRGQQVTLRCSPKSGHDTVSWYQQALGQGPQFIFQYYEEEERQRGNFPDRFSGHQFPNYSSELNVNALLLGDSALYLCASSSVLLAKNIQYFGAGTRLSVL.

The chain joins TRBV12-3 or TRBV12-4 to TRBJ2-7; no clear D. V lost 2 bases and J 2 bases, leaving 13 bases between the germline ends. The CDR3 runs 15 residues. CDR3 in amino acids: CASSLSSPEAYEQYF. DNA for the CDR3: TGTGCCAGCAGTTTAAGTAGTCCTGAAGCCTACGAGCAGTACTTC.

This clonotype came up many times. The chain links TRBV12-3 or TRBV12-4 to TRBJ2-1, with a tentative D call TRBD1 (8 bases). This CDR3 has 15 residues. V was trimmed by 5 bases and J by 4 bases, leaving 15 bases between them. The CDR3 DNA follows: TGTGCCAGCAGTAAGCGGGACAGGACTTACAATGAGCAGTTCTTC. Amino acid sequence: CASSKRDRTYNEQFF.